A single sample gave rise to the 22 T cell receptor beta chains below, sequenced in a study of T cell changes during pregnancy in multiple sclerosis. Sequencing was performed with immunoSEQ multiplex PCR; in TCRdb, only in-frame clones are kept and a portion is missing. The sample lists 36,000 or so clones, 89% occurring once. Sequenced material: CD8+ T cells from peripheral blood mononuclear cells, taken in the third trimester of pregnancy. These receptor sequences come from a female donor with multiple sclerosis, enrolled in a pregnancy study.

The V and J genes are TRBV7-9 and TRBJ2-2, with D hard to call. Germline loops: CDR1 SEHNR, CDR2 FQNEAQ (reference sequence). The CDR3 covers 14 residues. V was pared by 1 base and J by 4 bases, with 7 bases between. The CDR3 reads CASSLVYGTGELFF. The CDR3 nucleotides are TGTGCCAGCAGCTTAGTCTATGGCACCGGGGAGCTGTTTTTT.

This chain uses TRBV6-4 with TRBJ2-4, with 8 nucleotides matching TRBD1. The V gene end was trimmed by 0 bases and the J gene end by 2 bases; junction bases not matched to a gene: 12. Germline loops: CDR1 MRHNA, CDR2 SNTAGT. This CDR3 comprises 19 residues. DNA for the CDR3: TGTGCCAGCAGTGACTCTGCCCCCAGGGGGCGGGTATCCAAAAACATTCAGTACTTC. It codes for CASSDSAPRGRVSKNIQYF.

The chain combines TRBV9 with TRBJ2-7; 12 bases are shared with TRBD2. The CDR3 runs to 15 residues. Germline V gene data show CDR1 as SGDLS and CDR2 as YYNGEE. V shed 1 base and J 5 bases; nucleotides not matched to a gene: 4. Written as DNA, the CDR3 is TGTGCCAGCAGCGTAAATGGACTAGCGGGGAACGAGCAGTACTTC. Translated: CASSVNGLAGNEQYF.

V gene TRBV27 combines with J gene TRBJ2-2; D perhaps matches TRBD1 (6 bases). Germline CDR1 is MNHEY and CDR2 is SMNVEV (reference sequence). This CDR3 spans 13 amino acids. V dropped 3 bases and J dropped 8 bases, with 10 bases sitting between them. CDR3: CASSFDGTGELFF. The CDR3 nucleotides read TGTGCCAGCAGTTTCGATGGGACAGGGGAGCTGTTTTTT.

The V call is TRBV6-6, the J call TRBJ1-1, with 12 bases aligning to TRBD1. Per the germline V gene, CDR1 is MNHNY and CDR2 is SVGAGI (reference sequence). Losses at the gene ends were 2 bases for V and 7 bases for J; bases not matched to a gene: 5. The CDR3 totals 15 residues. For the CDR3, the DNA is TGTGCCAGCAGTTACGGGACAGGGGGCCTAGATGAAGCTTTCTTT. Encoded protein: CASSYGTGGLDEAFF.

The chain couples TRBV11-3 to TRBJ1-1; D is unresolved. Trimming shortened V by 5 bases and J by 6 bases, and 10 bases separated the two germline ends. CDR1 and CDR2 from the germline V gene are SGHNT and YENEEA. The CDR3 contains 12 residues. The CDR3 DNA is TGTGCCAGCAGCGCGGGCGGCCCTGAAGCTTTCTTT. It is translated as CASSAGGPEAFF.

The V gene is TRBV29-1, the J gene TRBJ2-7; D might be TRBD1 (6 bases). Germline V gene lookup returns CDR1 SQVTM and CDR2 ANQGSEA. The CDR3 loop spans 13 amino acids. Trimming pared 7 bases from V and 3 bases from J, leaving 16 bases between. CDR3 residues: CSGSQGSFYEQYF. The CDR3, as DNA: TGCAGCGGAAGTCAGGGGTCCTTCTACGAGCAGTACTTC.

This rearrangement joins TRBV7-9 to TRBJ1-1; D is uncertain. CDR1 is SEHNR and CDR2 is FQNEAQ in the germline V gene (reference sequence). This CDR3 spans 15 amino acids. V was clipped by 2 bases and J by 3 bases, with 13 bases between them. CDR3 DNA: TGTGCCAGCAGCTTAAGTCGAGCGTACCACACTGAAGCTTTCTTT. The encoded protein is CASSLSRAYHTEAFF. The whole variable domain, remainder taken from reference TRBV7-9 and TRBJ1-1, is DTGVSQNPRHKITKRGQNVTFRCDPISEHNRLYWYRQTLGQGPEFLTYFQNEAQLEKSRLLSDRFSAERPKGSFSTLEIQRTEQGDSAMYLCASSLSRAYHTEAFFGQGTRLTVV.

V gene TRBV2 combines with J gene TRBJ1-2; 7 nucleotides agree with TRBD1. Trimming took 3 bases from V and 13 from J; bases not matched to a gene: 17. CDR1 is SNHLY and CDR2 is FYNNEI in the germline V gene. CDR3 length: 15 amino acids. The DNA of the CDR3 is TGTGCCAGCAGTGATATCCCCCCCCCGACAGGGAGGACCACCTTC. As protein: CASSDIPPPTGRTTF.

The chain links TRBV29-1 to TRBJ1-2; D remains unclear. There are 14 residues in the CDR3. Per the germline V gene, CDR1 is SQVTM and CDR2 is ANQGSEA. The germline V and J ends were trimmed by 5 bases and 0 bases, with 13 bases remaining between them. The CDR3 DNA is TGCAGCGTTAAAGGTACAGCCTCTAACTATGGCTACACCTTC. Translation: CSVKGTASNYGYTF. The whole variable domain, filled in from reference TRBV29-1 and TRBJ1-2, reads SAVISQKPSRDICQRGTSLTIQCQVDSQVTMMFWYRQQPGQSLTLIATANQGSEATYESGFVIDKFPISRPNLTFSTLTVSNMSPEDSSIYLCSVKGTASNYGYTFGSGTRLTVV.

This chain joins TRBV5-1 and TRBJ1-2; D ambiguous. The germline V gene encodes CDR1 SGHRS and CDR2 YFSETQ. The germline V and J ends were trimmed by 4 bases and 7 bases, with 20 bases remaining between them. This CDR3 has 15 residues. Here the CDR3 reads CASSPEGFTHLGYTF. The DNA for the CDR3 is TGCGCCAGCAGCCCGGAGGGTTTCACCCACCTTGGCTACACCTTC.

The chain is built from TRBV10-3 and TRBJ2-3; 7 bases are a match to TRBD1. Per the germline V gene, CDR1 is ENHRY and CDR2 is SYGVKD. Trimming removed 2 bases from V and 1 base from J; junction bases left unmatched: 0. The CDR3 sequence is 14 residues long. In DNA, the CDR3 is TGTGCCATCAGTGAGGGACAGGGCACAGATACGCAGTATTTT. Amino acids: CAISEGQGTDTQYF.

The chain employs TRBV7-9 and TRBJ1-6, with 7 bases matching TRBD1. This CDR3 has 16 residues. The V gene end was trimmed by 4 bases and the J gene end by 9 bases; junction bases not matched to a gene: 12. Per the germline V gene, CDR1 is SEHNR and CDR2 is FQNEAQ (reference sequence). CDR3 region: CASSSPLQGGSSPLHF. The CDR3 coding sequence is TGTGCCAGCAGCTCTCCGCTCCAGGGGGGTAGTTCACCCCTCCACTTT.

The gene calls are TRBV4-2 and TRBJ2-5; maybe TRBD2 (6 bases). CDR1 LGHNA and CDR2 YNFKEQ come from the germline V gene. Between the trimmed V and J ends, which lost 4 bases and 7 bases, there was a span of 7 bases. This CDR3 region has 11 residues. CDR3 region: CASSLSGTQYF. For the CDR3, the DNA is TGTGCCAGCAGCCTTAGCGGGACCCAGTACTTC.

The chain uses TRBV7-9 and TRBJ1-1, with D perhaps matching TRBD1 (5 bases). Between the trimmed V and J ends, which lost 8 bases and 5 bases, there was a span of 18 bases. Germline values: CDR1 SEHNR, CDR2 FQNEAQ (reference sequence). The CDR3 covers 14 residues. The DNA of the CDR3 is TGTGCCAGCTATGGGCCCCAGGGAACAACTGAAGCTTTCTTT. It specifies CASYGPQGTTEAFF.

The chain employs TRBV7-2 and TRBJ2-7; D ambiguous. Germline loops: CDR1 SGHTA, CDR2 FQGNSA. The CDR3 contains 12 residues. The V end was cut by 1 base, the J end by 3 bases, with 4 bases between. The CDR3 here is CASSLGVYEQYF. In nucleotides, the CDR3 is TGTGCCAGCAGCTTAGGAGTCTACGAGCAGTACTTC.

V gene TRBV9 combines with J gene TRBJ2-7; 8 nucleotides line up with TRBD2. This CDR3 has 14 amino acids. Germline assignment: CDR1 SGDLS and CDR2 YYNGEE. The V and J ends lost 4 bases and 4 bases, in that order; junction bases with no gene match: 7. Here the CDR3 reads CASSPSGTSYEQYF. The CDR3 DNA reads TGTGCCAGCAGCCCGAGCGGGACTAGTTACGAGCAGTACTTC. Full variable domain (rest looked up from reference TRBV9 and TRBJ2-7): DSGVTQTPKHLITATGQRVTLRCSPRSGDLSVYWYQQSLDQGLQFLIQYYNGEERAKGNILERFSAQQFPDLHSELNLSSLELGDSALYFCASSPSGTSYEQYFGPGTRLTVT.

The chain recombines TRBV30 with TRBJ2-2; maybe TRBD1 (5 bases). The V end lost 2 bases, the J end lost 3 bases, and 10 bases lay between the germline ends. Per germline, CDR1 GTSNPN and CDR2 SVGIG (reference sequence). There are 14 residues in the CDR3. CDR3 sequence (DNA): TGTGCCTGGAGTAGAGACAGCTACACCGGGGAGCTGTTTTTT. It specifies CAWSRDSYTGELFF.

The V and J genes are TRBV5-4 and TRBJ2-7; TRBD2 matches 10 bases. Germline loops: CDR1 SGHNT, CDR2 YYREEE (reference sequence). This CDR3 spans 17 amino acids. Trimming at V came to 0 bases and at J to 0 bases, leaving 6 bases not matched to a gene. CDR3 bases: TGTGCCAGCAGCTTGGGTCTAGCGGGGGAGTACTCCTACGAGCAGTACTTC. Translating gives CASSLGLAGEYSYEQYF.

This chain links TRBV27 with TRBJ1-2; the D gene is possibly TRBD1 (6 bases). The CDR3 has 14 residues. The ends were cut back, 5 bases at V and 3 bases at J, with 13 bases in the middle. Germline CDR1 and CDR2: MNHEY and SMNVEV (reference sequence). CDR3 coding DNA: TGTGCCAGCAGTGCGCACAGGGTGGACTATGGCTACACCTTC. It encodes CASSAHRVDYGYTF.

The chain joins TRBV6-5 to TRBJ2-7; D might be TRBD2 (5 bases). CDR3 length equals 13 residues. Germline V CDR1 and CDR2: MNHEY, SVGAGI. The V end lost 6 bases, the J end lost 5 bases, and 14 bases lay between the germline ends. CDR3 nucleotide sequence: TGTGCCAGCAGCGCGGGTTTTCAAAACGAGCAGTACTTC. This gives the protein CASSAGFQNEQYF.

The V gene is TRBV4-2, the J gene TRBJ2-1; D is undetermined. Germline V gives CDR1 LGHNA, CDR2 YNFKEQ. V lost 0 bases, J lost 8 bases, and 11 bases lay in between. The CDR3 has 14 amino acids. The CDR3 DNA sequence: TGTGCCAGCAGCCAAGAAATGGCCAGCGATGAGCAGTTCTTC. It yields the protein CASSQEMASDEQFF.